The 8 T cell receptor beta chains reported below all come from one sample, sequenced in a study of T cell changes during pregnancy in multiple sclerosis. TCRdb's copy holds only in-frame clones and misses some; the assay was immunoSEQ multiplex PCR. The data show roughly 65,000 clones, with approximately 89% seen just once and approximately 1.5% held by the top ten. The sample here was peripheral blood, taken in the third trimester of pregnancy. All receptors derive from a female donor in good health, enrolled as a control in a pregnancy study.

The chain links TRBV30 to TRBJ1-1; 7 nucleotides align to TRBD1. Germline V gene data show CDR1 as GTSNPN and CDR2 as SVGIG (reference sequence). Losses at the gene ends were 7 bases for V and 3 bases for J; bases not matched to a gene: 5. This CDR3 comprises 12 residues. The CDR3 is CASMTGYTEAFF. The CDR3 DNA sequence: TGTGCCTCAATGACAGGGTACACTGAAGCTTTCTTT.

The chain combines TRBV19 with TRBJ1-2; D unresolved. CDR3 length: 17 residues. Per germline, CDR1 LNHDA and CDR2 SQIVND (reference sequence). V gave up 7 bases and J gave up 2 bases, with 23 bases separating them. The CDR3 loop reads CASTSIYGGTSNYGYTF. CDR3 DNA: TGTGCCAGTACCAGCATCTATGGCGGCACGAGCAACTATGGCTACACCTTC.

The J gene is TRBJ1-2, the V gene TRBV7-9; 9 bases line up with TRBD1. The germline V gene encodes CDR1 SEHNR and CDR2 FQNEAQ (reference sequence). J gave up 2 bases and V 5 bases, and 3 bases lay outside the gene matches. The CDR3 consists of 14 residues. In DNA form, the CDR3 reads TGTGCCAGCAGCGGGGGGACAGGGAACTATGGCTACACCTTC. Residues: CASSGGTGNYGYTF.

The J gene is TRBJ2-7, the V gene TRBV28, with no clear D. CDR1 is MDHEN and CDR2 is SYDVKM in the germline V gene. The CDR3 runs to 15 residues. Trimming shortened V by 6 bases and J by 5 bases, and 20 bases separated the two germline ends. The CDR3: CASSPGNLGDHEQYF. Written as DNA, the CDR3 is TGTGCCAGCAGCCCTGGTAATCTGGGCGACCACGAGCAGTACTTC. The full variable domain, completed using reference TRBV28 and TRBJ2-7, is DVKVTQSSRYLVKRTGEKVFLECVQDMDHENMFWYRQDPGLGLRLIYFSYDVKMKEKGDIPEGYSVSREKKERFSLILESASTNQTSMYLCASSPGNLGDHEQYFGPGTRLTVT.

This clone has just one count. The chain links TRBV4-3 to TRBJ1-5; D uncertain. This CDR3 contains 16 residues. Germline CDR1 reads LGHNA; CDR2 reads YSLEER. The V and J ends lost 0 bases and 2 bases respectively, with 11 bases between them. The DNA of the CDR3 is TGCGCCAGCAGCCAAGATGCGTTTTCGGGCAATCAGCCCCAGCATTTT. The encoded protein is CASSQDAFSGNQPQHF.

This rearrangement joins TRBV12-5 to TRBJ2-7; D is perhaps TRBD2 (5 bases). Germline CDR1 is LGHNT and CDR2 is FRNRAP. Trimming stripped 0 bases from V and 6 bases from J, with 15 bases between. The CDR3 covers 15 residues. The CDR3 coding sequence is TGTGCTAGTGGTTTGGTACTAGACCGGCTAAGCGAGCAGTACTTC. As protein: CASGLVLDRLSEQYF.

The V and J genes are TRBV29-1 and TRBJ2-3; no clear D gene. The V gene's germline CDR1 is SQVTM and CDR2 ANQGSEA. The V end lost 7 bases, the J end lost 6 bases, and 17 bases lay between the germline ends. The CDR3 loop spans 13 amino acids. CDR3 nucleotides: TGCAGCGATGTACATACATCGAGGGATACGCAGTATTTT. This gives the protein CSDVHTSRDTQYF.

V gene TRBV7-9 combines with J gene TRBJ2-7; possibly TRBD1 for D (6 bases). The V end was cut by 3 bases, the J end by 5 bases, with 17 bases between. In germline, CDR1 is SEHNR, CDR2 FQNEAQ (reference sequence). CDR3 length equals 15 residues. CDR3 sequence: CASSFRSEQGNEQYF. CDR3 nucleotide sequence: TGTGCCAGCAGCTTCCGATCAGAACAGGGTAACGAGCAGTACTTC.